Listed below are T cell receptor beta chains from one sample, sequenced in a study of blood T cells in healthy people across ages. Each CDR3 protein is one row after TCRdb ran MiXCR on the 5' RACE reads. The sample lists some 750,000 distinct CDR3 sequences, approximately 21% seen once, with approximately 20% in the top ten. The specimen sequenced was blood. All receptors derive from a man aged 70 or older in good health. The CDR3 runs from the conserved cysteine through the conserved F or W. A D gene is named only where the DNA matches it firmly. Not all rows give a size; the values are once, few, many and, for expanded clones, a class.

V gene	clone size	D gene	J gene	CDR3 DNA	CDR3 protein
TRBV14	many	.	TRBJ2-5	TGTGCCAGCAGCCAAGTCGTGCAAGAGACCCAGTACTTC	CASSQVVQETQYF
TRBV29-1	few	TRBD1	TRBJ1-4	TGCAGCGTTAGGACAGGAGGGGAAAAACTGTTTTTT	CSVRTGGEKLFF
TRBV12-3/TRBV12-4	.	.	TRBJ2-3	TGTGCCAGCAGCCCAGGATACAGCACAGATACGGGGTATTTT	CASSPGYSTDTGYF
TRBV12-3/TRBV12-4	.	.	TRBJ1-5	TGTGCCAGCTGGAGGGGCGGCAATCAGCCCCAGCATTTT	CASWRGGNQPQHF
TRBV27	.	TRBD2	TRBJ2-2	TGTGCCAGCAAAACTAGCGGGAGTGTTAGCACCGGGGAGCTGTTTTTT	CASKTSGSVSTGELFF
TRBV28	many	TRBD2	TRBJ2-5	TGTGCCAGCAGTTCCCTCCCGGGGGGGCCAATCTTC	CASSSLPGGPIF
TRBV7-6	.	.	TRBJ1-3	TGTGCCAGCAGCCCCCAGACAAATGGAAACACCATATATTTT	CASSPQTNGNTIYF
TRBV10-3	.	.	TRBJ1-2	TGTGCCTCCCAGGCGGGCCAGTATGGCTACACCTTC	CASQAGQYGYTF
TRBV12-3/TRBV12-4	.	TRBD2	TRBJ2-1	TGTGCCAGCAGGAGACTAGCGGGAAGGGATGAGCAGTTCTTC	CASRRLAGRDEQFF
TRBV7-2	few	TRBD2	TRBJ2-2	TGTGCCAGCAGCCAACTAGCGGGAGAGACCGGGGAGCTGTTTTTT	CASSQLAGETGELFF
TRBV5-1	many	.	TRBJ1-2	TGCGCCAGCAGCTTGGCCGGGCCTACAAACTATGGCTACACCTTC	CASSLAGPTNYGYTF
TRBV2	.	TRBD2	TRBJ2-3	TGTGCCAGCAGTAAACGGCTAGCGGACACAGATACGCAGTATTTT	CASSKRLADTDTQYF
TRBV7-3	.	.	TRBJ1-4	TGTGCCAGCAGCTTAACGAGCAGGTTTGGTGAAAAACTGTTTTTT	CASSLTSRFGEKLFF
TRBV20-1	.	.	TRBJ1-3	TGCAGCCTGATCTCAGGGTCCGGAAACACCATATATTTT	CSLISGSGNTIYF
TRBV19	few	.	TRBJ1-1	TGTGCCAGTAGTATCGATGGGAACACTGAAGCTTTCTTT	CASSIDGNTEAFF
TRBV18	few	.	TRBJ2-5	TGTGCCAGCTCACCACTGCCAGCGGAGACCCAGTACTTC	CASSPLPAETQYF
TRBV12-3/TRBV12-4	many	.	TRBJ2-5	TGTGCCAGCAAGGTTGGGGCGCGGGAGACCCAGTACTTC	CASKVGARETQYF
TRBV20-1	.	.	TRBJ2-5	TGCAGTGCTAGACGGACAGGAGGGGAGACCCAGTACTTC	CSARRTGGETQYF
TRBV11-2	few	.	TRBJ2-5	TGTGCCAGCAGCCTAAACAGGGCCTCGGTGACCCAGTACTTC	CASSLNRASVTQYF
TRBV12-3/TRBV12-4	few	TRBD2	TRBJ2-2	TGTGCCAGCAGGGTAGCGGGGGCCATCACCGGGGAGCTGTTTTTT	CASRVAGAITGELFF
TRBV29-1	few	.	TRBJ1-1	TGCAGCGTTGGACAGCGCAACACTGAAGCTTTCTTT	CSVGQRNTEAFF
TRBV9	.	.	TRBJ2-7	TGTGCCAGCAGCGTAATGGAGGGGGCCTACGAGCAGTACTTC	CASSVMEGAYEQYF
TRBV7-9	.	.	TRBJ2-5	TGTGCCAGCAGCTTAACACAAGGAGAGACCCAGTACTTC	CASSLTQGETQYF
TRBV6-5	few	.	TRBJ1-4	TGTGCCAGCAGTTTCTGGGCGGGCGAAAAACTGTTTTTT	CASSFWAGEKLFF
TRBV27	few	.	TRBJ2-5	TGTGCCAGCAGTCGCGGTTGGGGGAGAGAGACCCAGTACTTC	CASSRGWGRETQYF
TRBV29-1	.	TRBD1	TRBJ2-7	TGCAGCGCAGGACAGGGGGTCTCCTACGAGCAGTACTTC	CSAGQGVSYEQYF
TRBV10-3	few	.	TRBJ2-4	TGTGCCATCAGTGAGTTGGGAAACATTCAGTACTTC	CAISELGNIQYF
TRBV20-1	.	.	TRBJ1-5	TGCAGTGCTAGTACAGGTTTCGAGAGAGCCCAGCATTTT	CSASTGFERAQHF
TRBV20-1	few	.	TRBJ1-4	TGCAGTGCTAGGGGGTGGGCCGCTAATGAAAAACTGTTTTTT	CSARGWAANEKLFF
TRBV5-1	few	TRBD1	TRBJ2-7	TGCGCCAGCACGGGGACAGCTAACTACGAGCAGTACTTC	CASTGTANYEQYF
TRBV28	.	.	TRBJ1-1	TGTGCGACGCACTGGGGCGGCACTGAAGCTTTCTTT	CATHWGGTEAFF
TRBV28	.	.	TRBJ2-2	TGTGCCAGCAGTTTTGGCAGGGTGAACACCGGGGAGCTGTTTTTT	CASSFGRVNTGELFF
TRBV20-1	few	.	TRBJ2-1	TGCAGTGCTACCTACCACAGGGTCTTTTACAATGAGCAGTTCTTC	CSATYHRVFYNEQFF
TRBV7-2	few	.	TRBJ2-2	TGTGCCAGCAGCTTAGTTTGGGGGGACACCGGGGAGCTGTTTTTT	CASSLVWGDTGELFF
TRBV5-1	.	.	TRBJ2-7	TGCGCCAGCAGCTTTCGAGGGGTTGCCTACGAGCAGTACTTC	CASSFRGVAYEQYF
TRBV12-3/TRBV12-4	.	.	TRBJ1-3	TGTGCCAGCAGTCCGGGACGGCTACTCTCTGGAAACACCATATATTTT	CASSPGRLLSGNTIYF
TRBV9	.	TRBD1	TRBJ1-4	TGTGCCAGCAGCGTTTCCGGGACAGGGGGACGTAATGAAAAACTGTTTTTT	CASSVSGTGGRNEKLFF
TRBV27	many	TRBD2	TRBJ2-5	TGTGCCAGCAGTTTATCGGGACTAGCGTATGAGACCCAGTACTTC	CASSLSGLAYETQYF
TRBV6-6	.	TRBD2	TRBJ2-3	TGTGCCAGCAGTTACGGGACTAGCGGGGGACGTAGCACAGATACGCAGTATTTT	CASSYGTSGGRSTDTQYF
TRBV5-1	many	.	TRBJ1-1	TGCGCCAGCAGCCCAGGGTGGGGAAACACTGAAGCTTTCTTT	CASSPGWGNTEAFF